This TCR beta chain was documented in a study of shared clonotypes between healthy human individuals. Overall study results and limits: The expectation was that sequencing depth would affect clonotype sharing among donors.

As for this clone: The antigen is unknown.

All donors qualified as healthy HIV-negative adults and had experienced no recent acute infections or vaccinations. Produced via immunoSEQ multiplex PCR; TCRdb's table is partial and in-frame only. Of a few hundred thousand clones listed, 65% were seen once; the top ten hold 11%. The sequenced material came from memory CD4+ T cells sorted from blood. Subset denoted: CD45RA-negative fraction. This clonotype was sampled from a man younger than 40 in good health.

The CDR3 nucleotides read TGTGCCAGCAGCCAAGGGTCTGGTGAAGCTTTCTTT. Translation gives CASSQGSGEAFF. The chain uses TRBV14 and TRBJ1-1; the D is unclear. Per germline, CDR1 SGHDN and CDR2 FVKESK. This CDR3 is built from 12 residues. V was cut by 1 base and J by 7 bases, with 7 bases left in between.